This T cell receptor (beta chain) came from a study of T cell repertoires in cytomegalovirus infection. Study-level background: Public TCR beta signatures were indicative of both CMV infection and a matching HLA type.

The CDR3 is 15 amino acids. J gave up 7 bases and V 0 bases, and 2 bases lay outside the gene matches. Germline V gives CDR1 KGHSH, CDR2 LQKENI. In regard to this clonotype: What it binds is not known.

Whole-study findings and limits: HLA-C-restricted CMV-specific TCR beta clonotypes were dominant in the ex vivo response.

TCRdb reprocessed the reads via MiXCR and lists one record per CDR3 protein. The sample consists of some 390,000 distinct CDR3 sequences, roughly 20% of them appearing once. V gene TRBV18 combines with J gene TRBJ2-1, with 11 bases fitting TRBD2. This receptor was identified in a human donor in good health (CMV status not recorded). Some clones in this sample may be carry-over from other donors' samples. Sequencing used PBMCs. The CDR3 coding sequence is TGTGCCAGCTCACCACCGGCTAGCGGGAGGAATGAGCAGTTCTTC. This sequence encodes CASSPPASGRNEQFF.